This TCR beta chain was found in a study of blood T cell repertoires in COVID-19. Overall study context: From the United States, Italy and Spain came samples of acute and convalescent COVID-19. PBMCs, B-cell-depleted T cells, or T cells were the source of the cDNA or gDNA that made up the material.

While infection was still active, Seattle patients were enrolled and then followed longitudinally. Original processing notes: Estimated nucleated cell counts came from reference gene primer amplification. Produced via immunoSEQ multiplex PCR; TCRdb's table is partial and in-frame only. V, J and clone size are those of that table, while D and trimming were read from the DNA. The data contain 300,000 to 400,000 clones, 80% to 90% of them seen just once; the ten biggest clones take up approximately 2.5%. The CDR3 spans 14 residues. V shed 4 bases, J shed 7 bases, and the junction held 5 bases outside the gene matches. In germline, CDR1 is SGDLS, CDR2 YYNGEE. This clone was detected only a few times. Other nucleotide sequences from this sample produce the same CDR3.

The receptor's source is an older woman with COVID-19, enrolled during active disease. Sequenced: peripheral blood. The chain uses TRBV9 and TRBJ1-6, with 7 bases fitting TRBD1. CDR3 nucleotide sequence: TGTGCCAGCAGCCGACAGGGTGACAATTCACCCCTCCACTTT. Protein product: CASSRQGDNSPLHF.